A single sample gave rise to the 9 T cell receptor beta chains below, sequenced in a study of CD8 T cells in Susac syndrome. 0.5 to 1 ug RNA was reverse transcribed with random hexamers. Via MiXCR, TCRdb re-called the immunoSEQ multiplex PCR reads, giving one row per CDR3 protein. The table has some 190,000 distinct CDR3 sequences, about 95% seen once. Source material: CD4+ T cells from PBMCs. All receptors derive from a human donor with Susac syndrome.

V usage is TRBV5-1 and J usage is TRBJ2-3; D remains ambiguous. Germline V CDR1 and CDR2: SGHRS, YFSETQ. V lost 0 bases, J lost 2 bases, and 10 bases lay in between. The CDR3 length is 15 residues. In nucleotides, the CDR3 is TGCGCCAGCAGCTTGGGGCGGCCGATCACAGATACGCAGTATTTT. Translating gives CASSLGRPITDTQYF.

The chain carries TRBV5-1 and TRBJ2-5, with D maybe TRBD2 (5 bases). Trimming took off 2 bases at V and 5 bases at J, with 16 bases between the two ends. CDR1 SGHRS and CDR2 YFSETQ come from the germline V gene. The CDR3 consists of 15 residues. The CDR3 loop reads CASSLSIGVGETQYF. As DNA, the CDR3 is TGCGCCAGCAGCTTAAGTATCGGGGTGGGCGAGACCCAGTACTTC. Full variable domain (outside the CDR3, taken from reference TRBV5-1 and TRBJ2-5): KAGVTQTPRYLIKTRGQQVTLSCSPISGHRSVSWYQQTPGQGLQFLFEYFSETQRNKGNFPGRFSGRQFSNSRSEMNVSTLELGDSALYLCASSLSIGVGETQYFGPGTRLLVL.

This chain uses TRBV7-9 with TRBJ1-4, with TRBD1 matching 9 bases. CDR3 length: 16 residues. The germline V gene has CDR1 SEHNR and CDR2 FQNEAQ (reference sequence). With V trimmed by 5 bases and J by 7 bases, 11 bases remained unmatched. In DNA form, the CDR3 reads TGTGCCAGCAGCGCCGAAGGGACAGGGATTCGTGAAAAACTGTTTTTT. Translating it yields CASSAEGTGIREKLFF.

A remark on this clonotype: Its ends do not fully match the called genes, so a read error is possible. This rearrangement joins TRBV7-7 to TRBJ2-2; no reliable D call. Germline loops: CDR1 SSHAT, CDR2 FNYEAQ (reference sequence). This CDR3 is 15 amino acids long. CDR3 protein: CASSPVALSTGELFF. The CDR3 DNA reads TGTGCTAGCAGTCCGGTAGCCTTGAGCACCGGGGAGCTGTTTTTT. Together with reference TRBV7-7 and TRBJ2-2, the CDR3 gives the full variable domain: GAGVSQSPRYKVTKRGQDVTLRCDPISSHATLYWYQQALGQGPEFLTYFNYEAQPDKSGLPSDRFSAERPEGSISTLTIQRTEQRDSAMYRCASSPVALSTGELFFGEGSRLTVL.

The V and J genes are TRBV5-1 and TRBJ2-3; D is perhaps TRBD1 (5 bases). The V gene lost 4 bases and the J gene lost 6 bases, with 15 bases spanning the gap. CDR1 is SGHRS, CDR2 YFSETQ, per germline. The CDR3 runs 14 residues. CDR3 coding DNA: TGCGCCAGCAGCCCCAGGGTAATGGAGGATACGCAGTATTTT. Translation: CASSPRVMEDTQYF. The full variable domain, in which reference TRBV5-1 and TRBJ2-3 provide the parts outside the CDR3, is KAGVTQTPRYLIKTRGQQVTLSCSPISGHRSVSWYQQTPGQGLQFLFEYFSETQRNKGNFPGRFSGRQFSNSRSEMNVSTLELGDSALYLCASSPRVMEDTQYFGPGTRLTVL.

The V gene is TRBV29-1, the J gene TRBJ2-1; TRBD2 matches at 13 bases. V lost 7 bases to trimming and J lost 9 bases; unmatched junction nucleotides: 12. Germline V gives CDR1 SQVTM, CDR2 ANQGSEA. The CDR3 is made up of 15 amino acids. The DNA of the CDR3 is TGCAGCGCGGCAACTACTAGCGGGGGGGCTGGTGAGCAGTTCTTC. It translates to CSAATTSGGAGEQFF.

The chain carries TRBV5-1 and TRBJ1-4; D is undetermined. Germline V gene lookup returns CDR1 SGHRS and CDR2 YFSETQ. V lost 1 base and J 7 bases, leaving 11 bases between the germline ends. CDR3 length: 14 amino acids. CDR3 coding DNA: TGCGCCAGCAGCTTGCAGGTCGGTAGTGAAAAACTGTTTTTT. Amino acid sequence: CASSLQVGSEKLFF.

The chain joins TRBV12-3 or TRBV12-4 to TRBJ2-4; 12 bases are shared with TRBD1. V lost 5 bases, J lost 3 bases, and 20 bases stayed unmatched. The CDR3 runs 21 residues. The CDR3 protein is CASSPRQASGQGAGYKNIQYF. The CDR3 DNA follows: TGTGCCAGCAGTCCACGCCAGGCCTCGGGACAGGGGGCCGGATACAAAAACATTCAGTACTTC.

The chain's CDR3 is CSVDGQGGDTQYF. The CDR3 region has the DNA TGCAGCGTTGACGGCCAGGGAGGAGATACGCAGTATTTT. The J gene is TRBJ2-3, the V gene TRBV29-1; D is perhaps TRBD2 (6 bases). The CDR3 covers 13 residues. Per germline, CDR1 SQVTM and CDR2 ANQGSEA. V lost 3 bases and J lost 5, with 12 bases in between.